This T cell receptor beta chain is drawn from a study of cytomegalovirus exposure and HLA in healthy donors. A multiplex PCR was run with 60 Vbeta primers and 13 Jbeta primers. Only in-frame clones appear in the TCRdb table, and some are missing; sequencing was by immunoSEQ multiplex PCR. This table has 150,000 to 200,000 clones, over 70% appearing once. V was clipped by 6 bases and J by 5 bases, with 17 bases between them. This CDR3 has 14 amino acids. Germline V gives CDR1 MDHEN, CDR2 SYDVKM. The sample taken for sequencing was PBMCs. The gene calls are TRBV28 and TRBJ2-7, with D uncertain. The TCR was taken from a woman aged 25 to 39 in good health and CMV-seropositive. CDR3 region: CASRQSSEMDEQYF. The CDR3 DNA reads TGTGCCAGCAGACAGTCCTCAGAGATGGACGAGCAGTACTTC.